This T cell receptor beta chain was profiled in a study of cytomegalovirus exposure and HLA in healthy donors. Sequenced by immunoSEQ multiplex PCR; TCRdb stores in-frame clones only, minus some. This table holds about 110,000 clones, roughly 95% found once. From germline, CDR1 is LNHNV and CDR2 YYDKDF (reference sequence). This CDR3 comprises 14 residues. The V and J ends lost 8 bases and 5 bases respectively, with 18 bases between them. The chain carries TRBV15 and TRBJ1-1; D is perhaps TRBD1 (6 bases). Sequences were obtained from PBMCs. This clonotype originated in a woman between 18 and 29 years old in good health and CMV-seronegative. The CDR3 DNA follows: TGTGCCACCCACACAGGGAGGGGAGGGACTGAAGCTTTCTTT. Its translation: CATHTGRGGTEAFF.